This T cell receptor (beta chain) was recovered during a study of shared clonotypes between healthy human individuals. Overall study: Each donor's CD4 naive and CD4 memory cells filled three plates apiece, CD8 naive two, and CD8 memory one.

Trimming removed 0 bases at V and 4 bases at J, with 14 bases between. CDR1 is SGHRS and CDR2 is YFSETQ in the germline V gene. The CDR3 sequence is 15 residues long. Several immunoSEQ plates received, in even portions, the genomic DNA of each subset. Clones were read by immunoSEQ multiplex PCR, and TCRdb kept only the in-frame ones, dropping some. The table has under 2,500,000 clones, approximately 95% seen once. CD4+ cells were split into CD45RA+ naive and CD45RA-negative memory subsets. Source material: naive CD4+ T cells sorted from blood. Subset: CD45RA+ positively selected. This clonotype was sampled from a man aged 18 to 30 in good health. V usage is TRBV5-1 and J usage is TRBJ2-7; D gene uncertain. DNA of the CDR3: TGCGCCAGCAGCTTGGCCGTGGGTGGGGTTTACGAGCAGTACTTC. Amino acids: CASSLAVGGVYEQYF.